Below, 20 T cell receptor beta chains from the same sample are listed, as sequenced in a study of T cell responses to AZD1222 COVID-19 vaccine. Method: immunoSEQ multiplex PCR; TCRdb's copy keeps in-frame clones and lacks some. The profile shows 65,000 to 80,000 clones, 88% of them singletons. Sequencing used peripheral blood, obtained 28 days after the second dose of the MenACWY control vaccine. The receptor set was obtained from an adult who received the MenACWY meningococcal vaccine as a control.

The chain joins TRBV5-4 to TRBJ2-7, with 10 bases lining up with TRBD1. CDR1 and CDR2 (germline): SGHNT, YYREEE (reference sequence). The CDR3 is 15 amino acids. V shed 3 bases, J shed 5 bases, and the junction held 8 bases outside the gene matches. For the CDR3, the DNA is TGTGCCAGCAGCTATAGACAGGGGGCTAGGAACGAGCAGTACTTC. This encodes CASSYRQGARNEQYF.

The J gene is TRBJ2-7, the V gene TRBV4-2, with D maybe TRBD1 (5 bases). Germline CDR1 is LGHNA and CDR2 is YNFKEQ. V was clipped by 1 base and J by 5 bases, with 18 bases between them. This CDR3 has 16 residues. CDR3 sequence reads: CASSQAPGQGADEQYF. CDR3 nucleotides: TGTGCCAGCAGCCAAGCCCCAGGGCAGGGCGCGGACGAGCAGTACTTC.

For the CDR3, the DNA is TGCGCCAGCAGCCTTACACGGGATGAGCGTGGGCAGTTCTTC. Protein product: CASSLTRDERGQFF. The J gene is TRBJ2-1, the V gene TRBV4-1; maybe TRBD2 (5 bases). The CDR3 contains 14 residues. Trimming shortened V by 4 bases and J by 12 bases, and 19 bases separated the two germline ends. Germline V gene data show CDR1 as MGHRA and CDR2 as YSYEKL.

This CDR3 reads CASSPRGRANNQPQHF. CDR3 bases: TGTGCCAGTAGTCCCCGCGGGAGGGCGAACAATCAGCCCCAGCATTTT. The chain recombines TRBV19 with TRBJ1-5; no clear D. In germline, CDR1 is LNHDA, CDR2 SQIVND (reference sequence). The ends were cut back, 5 bases at V and 3 bases at J, with 17 bases in the middle. The length of the CDR3 is 16 residues.

This clone has a single count. The chain combines TRBV3-1 (or the pseudogene TRBV3-2) with TRBJ1-6; 7 nucleotides agree with TRBD1. Germline-derived CDR1 and CDR2 are LGHDT and YNNKEL (reference sequence). There are 14 residues in the CDR3. V was pared by 2 bases and J by 5 bases, with 0 bases of the junction left unmatched. CDR3 nucleotide sequence: TGTGCCAGCAGCCAAACAGGGGATAATTCACCCCTCCACTTT. It encodes CASSQTGDNSPLHF.

The gene calls are TRBV6-5 and TRBJ2-1; 7 positions match TRBD2. Germline CDR1 and CDR2: MNHEY and SVGAGI. Trimming removed 2 bases from V and 15 bases from J; junction bases left unmatched: 10. The CDR3 contains 13 residues. This CDR3 reads CASSYSVRTSRFF. CDR3 in DNA: TGTGCCAGCAGTTACAGTGTCAGGACTAGTAGGTTCTTC.

The V and J genes are TRBV6-5 and TRBJ2-2, with TRBD1 as a possible D gene (6 bases). Germline-derived CDR1 and CDR2 are MNHEY and SVGAGI. V was clipped by 5 bases and J by 4 bases, with 14 bases between them. The CDR3 loop spans 15 amino acids. The CDR3 DNA follows: TGTGCCAGCAGTCGGACAGAAATTGGCACCGGGGAGCTGTTTTTT. Residues: CASSRTEIGTGELFF.

The chain has TRBV9 and TRBJ2-1; maybe TRBD1 (6 bases). The CDR3 is 15 residues long. The V end lost 4 bases, the J end lost 4 bases, and 15 bases lay between the germline ends. In germline, CDR1 is SGDLS, CDR2 YYNGEE. The DNA for the CDR3 is TGTGCCAGCAGCCCCACAGGGACGATTTACAATGAGCAGTTCTTC. Residues: CASSPTGTIYNEQFF.

J is TRBJ2-3 and V is TRBV5-1, with 8 bases fitting TRBD1. The germline CDR1 and CDR2 sequences are SGHRS and YFSETQ. The CDR3 contains 14 residues. V was clipped by 4 bases and J by 5 bases; unmatched bases: 6. Here the CDR3 DNA reads TGCGCCAGCAGCAAGACAGGGGTGAGAGATACGCAGTATTTT. Translating it yields CASSKTGVRDTQYF.

The gene calls are TRBV19 and TRBJ1-2; D uncertain. This CDR3 has 14 amino acids. V dropped 3 bases and J dropped 6 bases, with 14 bases sitting between them. The germline CDR1 and CDR2 sequences are LNHDA and SQIVND (reference sequence). As DNA, the CDR3 is TGTGCCAGTAGTATTGTTAACGGGAAAGATGGCTACACCTTC. Translation: CASSIVNGKDGYTF.

The V call is TRBV4-3, the J call TRBJ2-2; 9 bases agree with TRBD1. This CDR3 has 16 amino acids. Trimming took 5 bases from V and 4 from J; bases not matched to a gene: 8. In germline, CDR1 is LGHNA, CDR2 YSLEER. The CDR3, as DNA: TGCGCCAGCAGCAAAACCGGGACAGGGTTCACCGGGGAGCTGTTTTTT. Its translation: CASSKTGTGFTGELFF.

V and J are TRBV9 and TRBJ1-5; 10 nucleotides agree with TRBD1. From germline, CDR1 is SGDLS and CDR2 YYNGEE. The V and J ends lost 3 bases and 3 bases, in that order; junction bases with no gene match: 9. CDR3 size: 17 residues. The CDR3 nucleotides read TGTGCCAGCAGCGCTGGTGGGACAGGGGCGGACAATCAGCCCCAGCATTTT. It translates to CASSAGGTGADNQPQHF.

This chain joins TRBV5-1 and TRBJ2-2; D is ambiguous. V lost 6 bases and J 0 bases, leaving 12 bases between the germline ends. The CDR3 is made up of 15 amino acids. CDR1 and CDR2 (germline): SGHRS, YFSETQ. The CDR3 sequence is CASTGRSANTGELFF. CDR3 DNA sequence: TGCGCCAGCACAGGCAGGTCCGCGAACACCGGGGAGCTGTTTTTT. Using reference TRBV5-1 and TRBJ2-2 for the parts outside the CDR3, the full variable domain is KAGVTQTPRYLIKTRGQQVTLSCSPISGHRSVSWYQQTPGQGLQFLFEYFSETQRNKGNFPGRFSGRQFSNSRSEMNVSTLELGDSALYLCASTGRSANTGELFFGEGSRLTVL.

This clone was observed a single time. The gene calls are TRBV11-2 and TRBJ1-1, with D perhaps matching TRBD1 (6 bases). The CDR3 has 17 residues. Per the germline V gene, CDR1 is SGHAT and CDR2 is FQNNGV. Deletions cut 2 bases from V and 3 bases from J, with 19 bases between. The CDR3 region has the DNA TGTGCCAGCAGCTTAAGAGGGGGTCGGGGGGTCGACACTGAAGCTTTCTTT. This encodes CASSLRGGRGVDTEAFF.

This chain connects TRBV3-1 (or the pseudogene TRBV3-2) to TRBJ1-5; TRBD1 is a possible D gene (6 bases). Germline CDR1 is LGHDT and CDR2 is YNNKEL (reference sequence). The V end lost 1 base, the J end lost 6 bases, and 13 bases lay between the germline ends. The CDR3 runs 15 residues. Here the CDR3 DNA reads TGTGCCAGCAGCCAAGGGAGGGGGGTTGGTCAGCCCCAGCATTTT. Protein product: CASSQGRGVGQPQHF.

Here the CDR3 reads CASSYGIKTTGELFF. As DNA, the CDR3 is TGTGCCAGCAGTTACGGAATTAAGACTACCGGGGAGCTGTTTTTT. The J gene is TRBJ2-2, the V gene TRBV6-5; no clear D gene. The germline V gene has CDR1 MNHEY and CDR2 SVGAGI. The CDR3 spans 15 residues. Trimming pared 2 bases from V and 5 bases from J, leaving 12 bases between.

The chain is built from TRBV29-1 and TRBJ2-5, with D perhaps matching TRBD1 (6 bases). This CDR3 has 13 residues. Per germline, CDR1 SQVTM and CDR2 ANQGSEA. V was shortened by 3 bases and J by 0 bases, with 8 bases between the two germline ends. The DNA of the CDR3 is TGCAGCGTTGACAGGGGTTACCAAGAGACCCAGTACTTC. It is translated as CSVDRGYQETQYF.

The rearrangement uses TRBV5-1 and TRBJ2-5; D possibly corresponds to TRBD1 (6 bases). V was pared by 0 bases and J by 0 bases, with 6 bases between. The CDR3 runs to 14 residues. Looked up from germline, CDR1 is SGHRS and CDR2 is YFSETQ. This chain's CDR3 is CASSLGDNQETQYF. The DNA of the CDR3 is TGCGCCAGCAGCTTGGGGGACAACCAAGAGACCCAGTACTTC.

CDR3 nucleotides: TGTGCCAGCAGTTTAGAGGAGACCCAGTACTTC. Its translation: CASSLEETQYF. The V and J genes are TRBV28 and TRBJ2-5; D gene uncertain. Germline V lookup: CDR1 MDHEN, CDR2 SYDVKM. This CDR3 contains 11 residues. V shed 2 bases and J shed 5 bases, with 3 bases lying between them. The full variable domain, rest sourced from reference TRBV28 and TRBJ2-5, is DVKVTQSSRYLVKRTGEKVFLECVQDMDHENMFWYRQDPGLGLRLIYFSYDVKMKEKGDIPEGYSVSREKKERFSLILESASTNQTSMYLCASSLEETQYFGPGTRLLVL.

The chain couples TRBV9 to TRBJ2-1; D is uncertain. Germline CDR1 SGDLS, CDR2 YYNGEE. Trimming removed 1 base at V and 9 bases at J, with 5 bases between. The CDR3 has 11 amino acids. In nucleotides, the CDR3 is TGTGCCAGCAGCGTAAGTGGTGAGCAGTTCTTC. Amino acids: CASSVSGEQFF. Looking up the rest from reference TRBV9 and TRBJ2-1 gives the full variable domain: DSGVTQTPKHLITATGQRVTLRCSPRSGDLSVYWYQQSLDQGLQFLIQYYNGEERAKGNILERFSAQQFPDLHSELNLSSLELGDSALYFCASSVSGEQFFGPGTRLTVL.